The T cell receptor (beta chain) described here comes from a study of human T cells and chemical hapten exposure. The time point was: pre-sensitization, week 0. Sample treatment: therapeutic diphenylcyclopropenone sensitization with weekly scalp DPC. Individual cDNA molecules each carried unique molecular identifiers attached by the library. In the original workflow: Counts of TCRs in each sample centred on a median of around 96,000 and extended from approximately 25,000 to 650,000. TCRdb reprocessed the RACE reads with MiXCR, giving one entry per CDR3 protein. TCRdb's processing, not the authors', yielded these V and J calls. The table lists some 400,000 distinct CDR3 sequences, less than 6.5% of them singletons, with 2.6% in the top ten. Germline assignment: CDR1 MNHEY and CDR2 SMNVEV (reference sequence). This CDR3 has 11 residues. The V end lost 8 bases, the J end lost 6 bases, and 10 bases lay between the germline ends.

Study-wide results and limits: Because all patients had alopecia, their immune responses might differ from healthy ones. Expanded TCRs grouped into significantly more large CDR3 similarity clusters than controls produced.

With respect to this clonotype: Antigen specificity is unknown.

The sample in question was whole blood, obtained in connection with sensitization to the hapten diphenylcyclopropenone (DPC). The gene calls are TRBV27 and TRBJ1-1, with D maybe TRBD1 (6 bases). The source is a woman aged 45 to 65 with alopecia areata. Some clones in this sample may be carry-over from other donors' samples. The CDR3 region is CASLQGSEAFF. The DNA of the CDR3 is TGTGCCAGCCTACAGGGATCTGAAGCTTTCTTT.